This TCR beta chain was captured by sequencing in a study of blood T cells in healthy people across ages. The germline V gene has CDR1 LGHDT and CDR2 YNNKEL (reference sequence). V lost 8 bases to trimming and J lost 9 bases, with 14 bases between them. The length of the CDR3 is 12 residues. PCR was performed a second time for about 7 to 12 cycles using a sample-barcoded 5' primer and a J-beta primer mix. TCRdb passed the 5' RACE reads through MiXCR, listing each CDR3 protein once. Here the sample spans nearly 800,000 distinct CDR3 sequences, 45% to 70% being singletons. The gene calls are TRBV3-1 and TRBJ2-1, with D unclear. This clonotype originated in a man aged 35 to 55 in good health. The specimen was blood. The DNA of the CDR3 is TGTGCCAGCTCCCTCTCGCCCAGTGAGCAGTTCTTC. Protein sequence: CASSLSPSEQFF.